This entry lists 15 T cell receptor beta chains sequenced from one sample in a study of T-cell memory formation after mild COVID-19. TCRdb redid the calling of the 5' RACE reads with MiXCR, one entry per CDR3 protein. The sample holds almost 550,000 distinct CDR3 sequences, roughly 20% seen once. Sequenced: PBMCs or a T cell subset sorted from them (not recorded which). Every receptor here comes from an adult woman who had mild COVID-19 (a few samples of this study predate the infection). Cell type and time point are not known.

The chain recombines TRBV6-1 with TRBJ2-7; a weak D match, TRBD2 (5 bases). V lost 4 bases, J lost 3 bases, and 10 bases lay in between. This CDR3 spans 13 amino acids. Germline V gives CDR1 MNHNS, CDR2 SASEGT. DNA of the CDR3: TGTGCCAGCAGTGGCATAGAGGGCTACGAGCAGTACTTC. The encoded protein is CASSGIEGYEQYF.

This chain links TRBV27 with TRBJ1-6, with D unclear. V lost 2 bases to trimming and J lost 6 bases, with 11 bases between them. The CDR3 consists of 15 residues. In germline, CDR1 is MNHEY, CDR2 SMNVEV (reference sequence). CDR3 sequence reads: CASSLRETPNSPLHF. Here the CDR3 DNA reads TGTGCCAGCAGTTTAAGGGAAACCCCTAATTCACCCCTCCACTTT.

The chain joins TRBV12-3 or TRBV12-4 to TRBJ2-6, with D perhaps TRBD2 (6 bases). CDR3 length: 16 amino acids. Trimming took off 5 bases at V and 4 bases at J, with 15 bases between the two ends. In DNA, the CDR3 is TGTGCCAGCAGTCTTTCGGGAGCTTCAGGGGCCAACGTCCTGACTTTC. This gives the protein CASSLSGASGANVLTF.

V usage is TRBV6-5 and J usage is TRBJ2-7; 10 positions match TRBD1. Germline V gives CDR1 MNHEY, CDR2 SVGAGI. This CDR3 is built from 15 residues. V lost 6 bases to trimming and J lost 5 bases; unmatched junction nucleotides: 10. CDR3: CASRPPGQGFNEQYF. The CDR3, as DNA: TGTGCCAGCAGACCCCCGGGACAGGGGTTCAACGAGCAGTACTTC.

This clonotype was detected only a few times. The chain employs TRBV7-9 and TRBJ2-1; 8 bases are shared with TRBD2. The CDR3 runs 16 residues. V shed 1 base, J shed 8 bases, and the junction held 10 bases outside the gene matches. Per the germline V gene, CDR1 is SEHNR and CDR2 is FQNEAQ (reference sequence). CDR3 sequence (DNA): TGTGCCAGCAGCTTAGGTTTATTAGCGGGACGGCATGAGCAGTTCTTC. Protein: CASSLGLLAGRHEQFF. The whole variable domain, filled in from reference TRBV7-9 and TRBJ2-1, reads DTGVSQNPRHKITKRGQNVTFRCDPISEHNRLYWYRQTLGQGPEFLTYFQNEAQLEKSRLLSDRFSAERPKGSFSTLEIQRTEQGDSAMYLCASSLGLLAGRHEQFFGPGTRLTVL.

This clonotype was observed many times. The chain recombines TRBV7-3 with TRBJ2-1; 8 bases line up with TRBD1. The V gene end was trimmed by 4 bases and the J gene end by 4 bases; junction bases not matched to a gene: 6. Germline V gene data show CDR1 as SGHTA and CDR2 as FQGTGA. CDR3 size: 15 residues. The CDR3 sequence: CASSYGTGAYNEQFF. The DNA for the CDR3 is TGTGCCAGCAGCTACGGGACAGGAGCTTACAATGAGCAGTTCTTC.

This clonotype has a handful of counts. The V call is TRBV12-3 or TRBV12-4, the J call TRBJ2-7, with D hard to call. This CDR3 has 15 residues. Trimming removed 3 bases at V and 0 bases at J, with 12 bases between. In DNA, the CDR3 is TGTGCCAGCAGTTTTGACACGCCGAGCTCCTACGAGCAGTACTTC. It specifies CASSFDTPSSYEQYF.

The chain recombines TRBV6-2 or TRBV6-3 with TRBJ2-7, with TRBD2 matching over 9 bases. The CDR3 totals 15 residues. CDR1 and CDR2 (germline): MNHEY, SVGEGT. Trimming at V came to 4 bases and at J to 6 bases, leaving 10 bases not matched to a gene. The CDR3 DNA reads TGTGCCAGCAGTTCCTACCAGCGGGAGGTTGGCGAGCAGTACTTC. The encoded protein is CASSSYQREVGEQYF.

The chain has TRBV27 and TRBJ1-1; 11 bases are shared with TRBD1. The germline gives CDR1 MNHEY, CDR2 SMNVEV (reference sequence). Trimming at V came to 5 bases and at J to 10 bases, leaving 12 bases not matched to a gene. The CDR3 consists of 15 residues. CDR3 nucleotides: TGTGCCAGCAGTAGTTGGACAGGGGGCTTCGGCGGAGCTTTCTTT. It yields the protein CASSSWTGGFGGAFF.

This chain uses TRBV6-2 or TRBV6-3 with TRBJ2-6, with D possibly TRBD1 on 5 matching bases. Germline CDR1 MNHEY, CDR2 SVGEGT. The CDR3 contains 19 residues. Trimming cost V 5 bases and J 0 bases, with 20 bases left between them. The CDR3 protein is CASSTGARKISSGANVLTF. CDR3 coding DNA: TGTGCCAGCAGTACTGGGGCCCGTAAGATCTCCTCTGGGGCCAACGTCCTGACTTTC.

In its sample, this clonotype was seen a few times. The chain uses TRBV6-2 or TRBV6-3 and TRBJ2-1, with TRBD1 identical over 10 bases. This CDR3 has 14 amino acids. Germline values: CDR1 MNHEY, CDR2 SVGEGT. Unmatched junction bases numbered 3, after V lost 4 bases and J lost 6 bases. CDR3 nucleotide sequence: TGTGCCAGCAGTTTCGACAGGGGGCCCAATGAGCAGTTCTTC. Translation gives CASSFDRGPNEQFF.

V usage is TRBV29-1 and J usage is TRBJ1-2; D is perhaps TRBD1 (5 bases). V was trimmed by 4 bases and J by 8 bases, leaving 11 bases between them. The CDR3 runs 11 residues. Germline V gene sequence: CDR1 SQVTM, CDR2 ANQGSEA. The CDR3 reads CSVAEGIGYTF. CDR3 sequence (DNA): TGCAGCGTTGCGGAGGGGATCGGCTACACCTTC. The complete variable domain, with remaining parts taken from reference TRBV29-1 and TRBJ1-2, reads SAVISQKPSRDICQRGTSLTIQCQVDSQVTMMFWYRQQPGQSLTLIATANQGSEATYESGFVIDKFPISRPNLTFSTLTVSNMSPEDSSIYLCSVAEGIGYTFGSGTRLTVV.

The V and J genes are TRBV30 and TRBJ2-1; 10 bases line up with TRBD2. This CDR3 spans 15 amino acids. Germline V lookup: CDR1 GTSNPN, CDR2 SVGIG (reference sequence). V lost 4 bases to trimming and J lost 10 bases; unmatched junction nucleotides: 13. Here the CDR3 DNA reads TGTGCCTGGACCGGGACTAGCGTACGGGGGGGCGAGCAGTTCTTC. This translates into CAWTGTSVRGGEQFF.

This clonotype was seen a handful of times. The V and J genes are TRBV5-1 and TRBJ2-1, with D uncertain. Per the germline V gene, CDR1 is SGHRS and CDR2 is YFSETQ. This CDR3 is built from 15 residues. The V end was cut by 0 bases, the J end by 6 bases, with 13 bases between. In DNA, the CDR3 is TGCGCCAGCAGCTTGGATGTCTCAGGCGGCAATGAGCAGTTCTTC. As protein: CASSLDVSGGNEQFF.

The sample holds a few counts of this clonotype. The chain combines TRBV7-3 with TRBJ2-1; TRBD2 agrees at 10 bases. J gave up 9 bases and V 6 bases, and 5 bases lay outside the gene matches. CDR1 and CDR2 from the germline V gene are SGHTA and FQGTGA. The CDR3 spans 13 residues. This CDR3 is CASRGTSVVEQFF. CDR3 coding DNA: TGTGCCAGCAGGGGGACTAGCGTGGTTGAGCAGTTCTTC.